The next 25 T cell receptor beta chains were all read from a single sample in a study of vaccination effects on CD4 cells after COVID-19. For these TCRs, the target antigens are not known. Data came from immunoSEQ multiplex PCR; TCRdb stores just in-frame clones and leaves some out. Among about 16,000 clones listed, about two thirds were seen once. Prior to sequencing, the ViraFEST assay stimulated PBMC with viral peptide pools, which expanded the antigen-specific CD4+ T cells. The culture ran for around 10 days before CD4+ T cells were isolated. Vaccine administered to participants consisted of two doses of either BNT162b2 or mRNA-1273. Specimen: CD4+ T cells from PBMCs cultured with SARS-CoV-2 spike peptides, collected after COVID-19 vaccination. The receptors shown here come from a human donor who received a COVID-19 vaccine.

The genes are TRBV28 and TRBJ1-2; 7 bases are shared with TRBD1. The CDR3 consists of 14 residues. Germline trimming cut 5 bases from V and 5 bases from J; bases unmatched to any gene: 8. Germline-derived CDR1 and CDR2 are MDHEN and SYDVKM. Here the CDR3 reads CASSRQGSAYGYTF. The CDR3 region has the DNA TGTGCCAGCAGTCGACAGGGATCCGCTTATGGCTACACCTTC.

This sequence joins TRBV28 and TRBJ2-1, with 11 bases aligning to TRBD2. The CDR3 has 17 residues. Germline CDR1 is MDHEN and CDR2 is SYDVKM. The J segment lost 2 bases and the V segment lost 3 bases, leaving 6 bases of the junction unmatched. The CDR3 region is CASSFPGLAATYNEQFF. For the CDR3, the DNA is TGTGCCAGCAGTTTTCCGGGACTAGCGGCAACCTACAATGAGCAGTTCTTC.

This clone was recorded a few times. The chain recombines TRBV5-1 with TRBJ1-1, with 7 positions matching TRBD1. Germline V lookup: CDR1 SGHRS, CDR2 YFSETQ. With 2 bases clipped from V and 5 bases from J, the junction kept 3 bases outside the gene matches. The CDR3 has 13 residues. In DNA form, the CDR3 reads TGCGCCAGCAGCTTACAGGGGAGTACTGAAGCTTTCTTT. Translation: CASSLQGSTEAFF. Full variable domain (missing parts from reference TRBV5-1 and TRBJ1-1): KAGVTQTPRYLIKTRGQQVTLSCSPISGHRSVSWYQQTPGQGLQFLFEYFSETQRNKGNFPGRFSGRQFSNSRSEMNVSTLELGDSALYLCASSLQGSTEAFFGQGTRLTVV.

DNA of the CDR3: TGTGCCAGCACCTACGGGGGGGCCTACGAGCAGTACTTC. This gives the protein CASTYGGAYEQYF. This chain links TRBV5-6 with TRBJ2-7; TRBD2 matches at 8 bases. Germline-derived CDR1 and CDR2 are SGHDT and YYEEEE. The CDR3 spans 13 residues. The V and J ends lost 6 bases and 2 bases, in that order; junction bases with no gene match: 4. The full variable domain, in which reference TRBV5-6 and TRBJ2-7 provide the parts outside the CDR3, is DAGVTQSPTHLIKTRGQQVTLRCSPKSGHDTVSWYQQALGQGPQFIFQYYEEEERQRGNFPDRFSGHQFPNYSSELNVNALLLGDSALYLCASTYGGAYEQYFGPGTRLTVT.

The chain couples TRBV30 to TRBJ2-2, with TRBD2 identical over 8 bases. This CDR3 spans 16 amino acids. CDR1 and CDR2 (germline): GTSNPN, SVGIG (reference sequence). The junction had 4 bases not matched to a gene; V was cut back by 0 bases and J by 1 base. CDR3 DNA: TGTGCCTGGAGTGTACTAGCGGAGCTGAACACCGGGGAGCTGTTTTTT. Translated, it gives CAWSVLAELNTGELFF.

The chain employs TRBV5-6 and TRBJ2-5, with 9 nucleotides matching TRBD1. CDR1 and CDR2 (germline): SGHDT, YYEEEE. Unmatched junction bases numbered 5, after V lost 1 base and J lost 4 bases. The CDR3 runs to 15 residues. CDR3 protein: CASSLLTGGRETQYF. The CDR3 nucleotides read TGTGCCAGCAGCTTGTTGACAGGGGGTAGAGAGACCCAGTACTTC.

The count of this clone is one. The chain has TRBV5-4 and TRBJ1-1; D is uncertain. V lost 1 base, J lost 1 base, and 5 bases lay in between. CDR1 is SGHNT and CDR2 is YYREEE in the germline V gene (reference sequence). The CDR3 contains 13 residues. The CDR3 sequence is CASSLSPNTEAFF. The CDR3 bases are TGTGCCAGCAGCTTGTCACCGAACACTGAAGCTTTCTTT.

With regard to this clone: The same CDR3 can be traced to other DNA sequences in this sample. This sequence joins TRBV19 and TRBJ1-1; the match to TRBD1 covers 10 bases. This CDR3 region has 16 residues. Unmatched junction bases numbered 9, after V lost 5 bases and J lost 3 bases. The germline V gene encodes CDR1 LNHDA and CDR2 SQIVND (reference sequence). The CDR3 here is CASSPRQGARYTEAFF. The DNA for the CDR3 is TGTGCCAGTAGTCCTCGACAGGGGGCGCGGTACACTGAAGCTTTCTTT.

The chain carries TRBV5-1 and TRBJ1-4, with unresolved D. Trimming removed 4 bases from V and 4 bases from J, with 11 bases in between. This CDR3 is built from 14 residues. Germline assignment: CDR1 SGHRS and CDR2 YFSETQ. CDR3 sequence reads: CASSIGGRNEKLFF. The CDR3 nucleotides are TGCGCCAGCAGCATAGGCGGCCGTAATGAAAAACTGTTTTTT.

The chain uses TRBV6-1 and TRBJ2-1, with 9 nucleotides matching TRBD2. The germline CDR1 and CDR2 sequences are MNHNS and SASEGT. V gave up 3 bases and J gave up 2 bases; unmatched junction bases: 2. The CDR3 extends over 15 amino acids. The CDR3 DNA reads TGTGCCAGCAGTGAGGGCGGGAGGGCCTACAATGAGCAGTTCTTC. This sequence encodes CASSEGGRAYNEQFF.

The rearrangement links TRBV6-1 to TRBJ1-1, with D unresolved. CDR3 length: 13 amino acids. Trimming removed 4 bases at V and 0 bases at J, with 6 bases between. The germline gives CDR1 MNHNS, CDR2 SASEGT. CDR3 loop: CASSGPLNTEAFF. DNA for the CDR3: TGTGCCAGCAGTGGTCCTTTGAACACTGAAGCTTTCTTT.

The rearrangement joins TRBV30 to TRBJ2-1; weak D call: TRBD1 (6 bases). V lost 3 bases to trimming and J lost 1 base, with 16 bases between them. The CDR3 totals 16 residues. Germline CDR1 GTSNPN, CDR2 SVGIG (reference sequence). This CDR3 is CAWSLRGTNSYNEQFF. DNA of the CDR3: TGTGCCTGGAGCCTCAGGGGTACGAATTCCTACAATGAGCAGTTCTTC.

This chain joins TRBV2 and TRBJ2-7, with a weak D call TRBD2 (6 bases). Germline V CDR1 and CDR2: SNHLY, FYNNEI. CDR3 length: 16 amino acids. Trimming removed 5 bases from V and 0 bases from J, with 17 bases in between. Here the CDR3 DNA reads TGTGCCAGCAGTCCCAATCGGGGGTATAGCTCCTACGAGCAGTACTTC. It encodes CASSPNRGYSSYEQYF.

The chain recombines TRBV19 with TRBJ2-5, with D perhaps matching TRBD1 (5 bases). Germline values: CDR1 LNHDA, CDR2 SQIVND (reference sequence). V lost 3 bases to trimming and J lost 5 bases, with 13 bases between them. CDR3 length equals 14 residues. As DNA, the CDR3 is TGTGCCAGTAGTATGGGGCAGGCCCTGGAGACCCAGTACTTC. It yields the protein CASSMGQALETQYF.

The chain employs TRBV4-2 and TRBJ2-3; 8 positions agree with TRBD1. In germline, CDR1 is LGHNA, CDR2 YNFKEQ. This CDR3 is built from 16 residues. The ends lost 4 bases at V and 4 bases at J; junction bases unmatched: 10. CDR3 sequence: CASSPTAGGHADTQYF. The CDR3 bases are TGTGCCAGCAGCCCGACAGCAGGGGGCCATGCAGATACGCAGTATTTT.

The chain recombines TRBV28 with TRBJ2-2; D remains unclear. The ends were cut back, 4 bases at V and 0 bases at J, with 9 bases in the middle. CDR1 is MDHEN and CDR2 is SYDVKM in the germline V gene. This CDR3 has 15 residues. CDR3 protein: CASSSLWANTGELFF. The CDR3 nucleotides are TGTGCCAGCAGTTCCCTTTGGGCGAACACCGGGGAGCTGTTTTTT.

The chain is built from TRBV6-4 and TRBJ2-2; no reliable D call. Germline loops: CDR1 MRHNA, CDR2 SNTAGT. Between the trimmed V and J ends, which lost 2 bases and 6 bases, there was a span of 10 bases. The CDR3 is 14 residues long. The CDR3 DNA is TGTGCCAGCAGTGACGGGATTGAGTCCGGGGAGCTGTTTTTT. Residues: CASSDGIESGELFF.

The CDR3 DNA reads TGTGCCAGCAGTTTAGCGGAGACATCTACCGTGACCTTC. Protein product: CASSLAETSTVTF. The chain has TRBV12-3 or TRBV12-4 and TRBJ1-2; D not certain. The germline V and J ends were trimmed by 0 bases and 14 bases, with 16 bases remaining between them. The CDR3 totals 13 residues.

The CDR3 spells CASSLSSGGGYEQYF. The CDR3 coding sequence is TGTGCCAGCAGCTTGAGTAGCGGGGGGGGGTACGAGCAGTACTTC. The chain employs TRBV7-2 and TRBJ2-7; 11 positions agree with TRBD2. V was pared by 3 bases and J by 4 bases, with 5 bases of the junction left unmatched. This CDR3 region has 15 residues. Looked up from germline, CDR1 is SGHTA and CDR2 is FQGNSA.

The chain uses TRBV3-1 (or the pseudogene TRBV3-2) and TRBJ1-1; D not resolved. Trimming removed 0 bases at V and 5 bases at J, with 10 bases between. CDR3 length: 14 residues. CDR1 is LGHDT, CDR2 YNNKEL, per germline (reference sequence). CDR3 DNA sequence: TGTGCCAGCAGCCAAGATAATCGGGGAACTGAAGCTTTCTTT. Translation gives CASSQDNRGTEAFF.

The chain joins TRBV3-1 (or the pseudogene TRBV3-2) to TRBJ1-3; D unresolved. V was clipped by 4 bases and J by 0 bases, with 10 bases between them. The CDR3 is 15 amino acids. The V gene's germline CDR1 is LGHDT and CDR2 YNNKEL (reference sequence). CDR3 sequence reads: CASSPDTTSGNTIYF. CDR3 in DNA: TGTGCCAGCAGCCCTGACACTACCTCTGGAAACACCATATATTTT.

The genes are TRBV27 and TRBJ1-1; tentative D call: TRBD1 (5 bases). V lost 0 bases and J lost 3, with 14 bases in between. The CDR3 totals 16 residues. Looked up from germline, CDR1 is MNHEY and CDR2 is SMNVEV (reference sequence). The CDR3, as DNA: TGTGCCAGCAGTTTATCGGGGGGAGGGGTGGACACTGAAGCTTTCTTT. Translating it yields CASSLSGGGVDTEAFF.

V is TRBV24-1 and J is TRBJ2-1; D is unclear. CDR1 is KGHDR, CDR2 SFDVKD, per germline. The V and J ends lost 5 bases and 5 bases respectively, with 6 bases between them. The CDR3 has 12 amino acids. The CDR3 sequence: CATSVTHNEQFF. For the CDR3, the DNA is TGTGCCACCAGTGTTACGCACAATGAGCAGTTCTTC.

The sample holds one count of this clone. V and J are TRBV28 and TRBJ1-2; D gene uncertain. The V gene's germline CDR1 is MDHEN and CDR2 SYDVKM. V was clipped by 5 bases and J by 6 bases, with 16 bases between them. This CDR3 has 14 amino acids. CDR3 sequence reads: CASSPRTALDGYTF. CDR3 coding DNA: TGTGCCAGCAGTCCCCGAACAGCCCTGGATGGCTACACCTTC.

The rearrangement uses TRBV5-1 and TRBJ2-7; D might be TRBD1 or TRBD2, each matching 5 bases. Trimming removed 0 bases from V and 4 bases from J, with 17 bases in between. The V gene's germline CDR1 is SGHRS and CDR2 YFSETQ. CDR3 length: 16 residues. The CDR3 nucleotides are TGCGCCAGCAGCTTGGCCCCCTCGGGGCCCTATTACGAGCAGTACTTC. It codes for CASSLAPSGPYYEQYF.